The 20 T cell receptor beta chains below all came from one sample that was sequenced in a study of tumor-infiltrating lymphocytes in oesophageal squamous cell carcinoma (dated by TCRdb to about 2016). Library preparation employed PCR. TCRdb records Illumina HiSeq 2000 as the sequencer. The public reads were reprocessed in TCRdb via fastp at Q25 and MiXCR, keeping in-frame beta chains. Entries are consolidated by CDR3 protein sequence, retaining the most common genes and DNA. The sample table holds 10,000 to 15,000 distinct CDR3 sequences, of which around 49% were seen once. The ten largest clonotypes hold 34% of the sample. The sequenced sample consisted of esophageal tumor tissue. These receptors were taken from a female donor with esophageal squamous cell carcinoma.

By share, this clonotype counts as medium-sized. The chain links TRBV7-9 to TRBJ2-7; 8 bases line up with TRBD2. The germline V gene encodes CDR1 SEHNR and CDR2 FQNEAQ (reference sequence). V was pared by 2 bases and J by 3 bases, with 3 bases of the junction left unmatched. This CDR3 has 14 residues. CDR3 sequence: CASSLQAGVYEQYF. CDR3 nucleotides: TGTGCCAGCAGCTTACAAGCGGGAGTCTACGAGCAGTACTTC.

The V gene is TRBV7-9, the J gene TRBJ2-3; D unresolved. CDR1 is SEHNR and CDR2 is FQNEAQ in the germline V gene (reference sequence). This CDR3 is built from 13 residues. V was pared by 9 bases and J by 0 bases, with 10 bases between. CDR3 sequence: CASDPASTDTQYF. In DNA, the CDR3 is TGTGCCAGTGACCCAGCTAGCACAGATACGCAGTATTTT.

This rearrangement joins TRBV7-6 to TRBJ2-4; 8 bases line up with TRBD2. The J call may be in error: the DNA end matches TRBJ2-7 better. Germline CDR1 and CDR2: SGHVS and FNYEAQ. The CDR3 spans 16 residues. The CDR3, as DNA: TGTGCCAGCAGCCCGCCCACTGGCGGGAGGTTAAGCGAGCAGTACTTC. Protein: CASSPPTGGRLSEQYF.

This CDR3 reads CASSLPPGQLAKNIQYF. In DNA, the CDR3 is TGTGCCAGCAGCTTGCCCCCGGGACAGTTGGCCAAAAACATTCAGTACTTC. The chain links TRBV7-2 to TRBJ2-4; 7 positions match TRBD1. V shed 3 bases, J shed 1 base, and the junction held 9 bases outside the gene matches. Germline assignment: CDR1 SGHTA and CDR2 FQGNSA. This CDR3 is built from 17 residues.

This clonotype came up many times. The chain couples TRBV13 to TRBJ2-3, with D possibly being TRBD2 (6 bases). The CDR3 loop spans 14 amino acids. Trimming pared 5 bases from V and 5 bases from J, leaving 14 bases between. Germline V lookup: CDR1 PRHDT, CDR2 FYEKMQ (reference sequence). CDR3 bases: TGTGCCAGCAGCACCGGGAGTTTTGGAGATACGCAGTATTTT. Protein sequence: CASSTGSFGDTQYF.

The CDR3 nucleotides read TGTGCCAGCAGCTTTGGTTCAGGGGTTGCGAACACTGAAGCTTTCTTT. Residues: CASSFGSGVANTEAFF. The rearrangement links TRBV5-4 to TRBJ1-1, with D possibly TRBD1 on 6 matching bases. CDR3 length equals 16 residues. Trimming removed 2 bases at V and 1 base at J, with 15 bases between. CDR1 SGHNT and CDR2 YYREEE come from the germline V gene (reference sequence).

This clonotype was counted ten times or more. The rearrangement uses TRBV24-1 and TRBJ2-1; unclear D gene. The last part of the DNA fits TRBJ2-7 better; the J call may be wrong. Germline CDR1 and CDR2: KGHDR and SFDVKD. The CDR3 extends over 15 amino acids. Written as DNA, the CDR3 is TGTGCCACCAGTGATTTGCAAAGTCGTGCCTACGAGCAGTACTTC. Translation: CATSDLQSRAYEQYF.

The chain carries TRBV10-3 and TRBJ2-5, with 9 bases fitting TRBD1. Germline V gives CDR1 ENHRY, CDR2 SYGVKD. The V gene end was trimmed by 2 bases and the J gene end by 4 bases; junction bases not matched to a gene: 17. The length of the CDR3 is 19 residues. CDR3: CAISEEPGQGRGSLETQYF. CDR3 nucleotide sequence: TGTGCCATCAGTGAGGAACCGGGACAGGGTCGGGGATCTCTAGAGACCCAGTACTTC.

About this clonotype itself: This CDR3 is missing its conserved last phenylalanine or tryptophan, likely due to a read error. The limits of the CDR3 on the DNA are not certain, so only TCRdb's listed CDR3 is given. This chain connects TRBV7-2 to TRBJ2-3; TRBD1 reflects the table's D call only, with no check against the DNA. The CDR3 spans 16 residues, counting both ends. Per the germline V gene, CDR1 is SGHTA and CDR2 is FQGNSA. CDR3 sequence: CASSLQAGANEQFFGP.

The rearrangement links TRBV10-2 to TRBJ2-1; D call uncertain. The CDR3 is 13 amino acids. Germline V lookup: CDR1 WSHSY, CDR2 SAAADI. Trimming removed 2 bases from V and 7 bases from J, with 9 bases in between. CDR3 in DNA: TGCGCCAGCAGTGAGAAACGAGGTAATGAGCAGTTCTTC. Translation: CASSEKRGNEQFF.

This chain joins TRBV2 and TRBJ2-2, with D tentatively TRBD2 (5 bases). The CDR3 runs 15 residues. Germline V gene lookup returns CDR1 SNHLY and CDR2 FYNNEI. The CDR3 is CVSRGPNPNTGELFF. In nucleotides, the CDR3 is TGTGTCTCACGAGGGCCAAACCCGAACACCGGGGAGCTGTTTTTT.

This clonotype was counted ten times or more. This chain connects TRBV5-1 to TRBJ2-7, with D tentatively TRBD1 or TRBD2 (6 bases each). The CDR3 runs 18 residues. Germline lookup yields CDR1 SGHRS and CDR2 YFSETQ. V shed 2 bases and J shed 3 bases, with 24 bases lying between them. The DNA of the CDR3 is TGCGCCAGCAGCTTCTTGGAACTGAGGGCCGGGGGCCACTACGAGCAGTACTTC. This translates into CASSFLELRAGGHYEQYF.

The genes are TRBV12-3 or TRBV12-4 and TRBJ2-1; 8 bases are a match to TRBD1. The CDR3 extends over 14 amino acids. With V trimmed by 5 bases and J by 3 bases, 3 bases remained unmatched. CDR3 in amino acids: CASSPGQDYNEQFF. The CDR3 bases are TGTGCCAGCAGTCCGGGACAGGACTACAATGAGCAGTTCTTC.

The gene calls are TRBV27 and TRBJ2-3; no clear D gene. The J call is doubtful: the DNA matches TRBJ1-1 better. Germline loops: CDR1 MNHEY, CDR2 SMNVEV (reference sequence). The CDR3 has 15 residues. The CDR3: CASSLLSPGYTEAFF. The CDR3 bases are TGTGCCAGCAGTTTACTCTCCCCTGGGTACACTGAAGCTTTCTTT.

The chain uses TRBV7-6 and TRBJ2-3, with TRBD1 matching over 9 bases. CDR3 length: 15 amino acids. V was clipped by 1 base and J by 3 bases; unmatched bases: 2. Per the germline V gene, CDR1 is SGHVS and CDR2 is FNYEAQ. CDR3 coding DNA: TGTGCCAGCAGCTTAGAGACAGGGGGAACAGATACGCAGTATTTT. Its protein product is CASSLETGGTDTQYF.

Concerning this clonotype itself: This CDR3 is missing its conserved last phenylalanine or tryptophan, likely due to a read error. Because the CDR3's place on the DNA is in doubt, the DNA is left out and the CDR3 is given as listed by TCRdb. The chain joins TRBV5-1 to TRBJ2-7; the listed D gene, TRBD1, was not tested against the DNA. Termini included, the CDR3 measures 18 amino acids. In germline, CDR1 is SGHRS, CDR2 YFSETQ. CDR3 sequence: CASSRGQGLVDYGYTFGS.

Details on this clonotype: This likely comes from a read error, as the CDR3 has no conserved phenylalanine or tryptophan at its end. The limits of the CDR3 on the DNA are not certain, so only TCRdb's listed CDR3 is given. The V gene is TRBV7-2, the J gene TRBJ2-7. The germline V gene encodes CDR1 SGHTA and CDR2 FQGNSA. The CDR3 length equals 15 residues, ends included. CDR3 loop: CASTRSRTYEQFFGS.

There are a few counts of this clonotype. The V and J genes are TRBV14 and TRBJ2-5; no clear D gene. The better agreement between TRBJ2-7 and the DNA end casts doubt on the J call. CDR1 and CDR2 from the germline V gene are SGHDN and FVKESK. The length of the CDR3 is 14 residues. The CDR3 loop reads CASSPLAHSYEQYF. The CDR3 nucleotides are TGTGCCAGCAGCCCCTTAGCTCATTCCTACGAGCAGTACTTC.

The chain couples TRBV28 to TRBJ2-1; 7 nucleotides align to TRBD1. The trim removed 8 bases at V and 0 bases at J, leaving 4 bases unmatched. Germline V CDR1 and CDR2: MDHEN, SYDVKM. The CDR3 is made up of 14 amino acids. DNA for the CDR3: TGTGCCAGCCTCAGGGACAGCTCCTACAATGAGCAGTTCTTC. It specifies CASLRDSSYNEQFF.

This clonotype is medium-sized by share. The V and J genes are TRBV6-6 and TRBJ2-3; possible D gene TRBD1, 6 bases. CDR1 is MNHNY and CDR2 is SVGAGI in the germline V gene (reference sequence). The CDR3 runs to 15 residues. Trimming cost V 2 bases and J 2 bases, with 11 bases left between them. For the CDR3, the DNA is TGTGCCAGCAGTTACAAGGGGGTGCTCACAGATACGCAGTATTTT. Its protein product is CASSYKGVLTDTQYF.